The 18 T cell receptor beta chains in this list originate from one sample, sequenced in a study of cytomegalovirus exposure and HLA in healthy donors. Primers: 60 Vbeta forward and 13 Jbeta reverse. Profiled with immunoSEQ multiplex PCR; TCRdb holds only in-frame clones, not every one. In the table there are roughly 130,000 clones, roughly three quarters of which are singletons. Sequenced sample: PBMCs. Receptors originate from a man between 18 and 35 years old in good health and CMV-seronegative.

The chain joins TRBV4-2 to TRBJ2-3; TRBD2 matches 12 bases. Losses at the gene ends were 3 bases for V and 2 bases for J; bases not matched to a gene: 9. Germline V CDR1 and CDR2: LGHNA, YNFKEQ. The CDR3 has 18 amino acids. This chain's CDR3 is CASSQEVGLAGTTDTQYF. The CDR3 region has the DNA TGTGCCAGCAGCCAGGAGGTCGGACTAGCGGGGACCACAGATACGCAGTATTTT.

The chain recombines TRBV19 with TRBJ2-5; TRBD1 aligns across 7 bases. CDR1 is LNHDA and CDR2 is SQIVND in the germline V gene (reference sequence). J gave up 6 bases and V 4 bases, and 14 bases lay outside the gene matches. The CDR3 spans 16 residues. Written as DNA, the CDR3 is TGTGCCAGTAGTACATATGTCGGGACAGTCACAAAGACCCAGTACTTC. Amino acids: CASSTYVGTVTKTQYF.

V usage is TRBV11-2 and J usage is TRBJ2-7; D not certain. Germline V CDR1 and CDR2: SGHAT, FQNNGV. Trimming pared 4 bases from V and 7 bases from J, leaving 11 bases between. The CDR3 loop spans 12 amino acids. CDR3 bases: TGTGCCAGCAGCTCTCCACATGGAGAGCAGTACGTC. This gives the protein CASSSPHGEQYV.

CDR3 protein: CAIRGLAHSGANVLTF. The CDR3 DNA sequence: TGTGCCATCAGGGGACTAGCTCACTCTGGGGCCAACGTCCTGACTTTC. The chain combines TRBV10-3 with TRBJ2-6; TRBD2 aligns across 9 bases. The V segment lost 6 bases and the J segment 0 bases; nucleotides outside the gene matches: 3. Germline V gene data show CDR1 as ENHRY and CDR2 as SYGVKD. This CDR3 spans 16 amino acids.

The rearrangement joins TRBV2 to TRBJ2-7; 12 bases line up with TRBD2. The CDR3 extends over 18 amino acids. Germline loops: CDR1 SNHLY, CDR2 FYNNEI. The J segment lost 4 bases and the V segment lost 10 bases, leaving 20 bases of the junction unmatched. CDR3 sequence (DNA): TGTGCCACCAGCCGCCTAGCGGGAGGGCTACCCCGACGGTACGAGCAGTACTTC. It is translated as CATSRLAGGLPRRYEQYF.

The genes are TRBV27 and TRBJ2-6; a weak D match, TRBD2 (7 bases). Trimming stripped 4 bases from V and 0 bases from J, with 13 bases between. CDR1 is MNHEY and CDR2 is SMNVEV in the germline V gene (reference sequence). The CDR3 has 17 amino acids. The CDR3 sequence: CASSWGGQSSGANVLTF. The CDR3 nucleotides read TGTGCCAGCAGTTGGGGGGGGCAGTCCTCTGGGGCCAACGTCCTGACTTTC. Full variable domain (outside the CDR3, taken from reference TRBV27 and TRBJ2-6): EAQVTQNPRYLITVTGKKLTVTCSQNMNHEYMSWYRQDPGLGLRQIYYSMNVEVTDKGDVPEGYKVSRKEKRNFPLILESPSPNQTSLYFCASSWGGQSSGANVLTFGAGSRLTVL.

The gene calls are TRBV19 and TRBJ2-1; 7 bases map to TRBD2. With 2 bases clipped from V and 10 bases from J, the junction kept 11 bases outside the gene matches. CDR1 LNHDA and CDR2 SQIVND come from the germline V gene (reference sequence). The CDR3 has 15 residues. The CDR3, as DNA: TGTGCCAGTAGTATATACCCCCTCACTAGCGCAGAGCAGTTCTTC. Protein sequence: CASSIYPLTSAEQFF.

The genes are TRBV20-1 and TRBJ2-7, with D unclear. Trimming took 6 bases from V and 0 from J, leaving 6 bases between them. The CDR3 spans 11 residues. The germline V gene has CDR1 DFQATT and CDR2 SNEGSKA (reference sequence). In DNA form, the CDR3 reads TGCAGTGCGGGCAGCTCCTACGAGCAGTACTTC. It codes for CSAGSSYEQYF.

The chain combines TRBV7-2 with TRBJ2-7; 7 bases align to TRBD2. CDR1 and CDR2 from the germline V gene are SGHTA and FQGNSA. The CDR3 consists of 14 residues. The V and J ends lost 5 bases and 7 bases, in that order; junction bases with no gene match: 11. CDR3 loop: CASSQMGLGREQYF. CDR3 sequence (DNA): TGTGCCAGCAGCCAAATGGGCCTCGGGAGGGAGCAGTACTTC.

The DNA for the CDR3 is TGTGCCAGCAGCTTGGGAAGGGACAGTAATAATGAAAAACTGTTTTTT. Protein product: CASSLGRDSNNEKLFF. The chain couples TRBV7-8 to TRBJ1-4; 7 nucleotides align to TRBD1. The germline V gene has CDR1 SGHVS and CDR2 FQNEAQ. V lost 3 bases to trimming and J lost 4 bases; unmatched junction nucleotides: 8. The CDR3 has 16 residues.

The chain combines TRBV9 with TRBJ2-1, with 8 bases aligning to TRBD2. The CDR3 sequence is 14 residues long. CDR1 and CDR2 (germline): SGDLS, YYNGEE. V gave up 4 bases and J gave up 3 bases; unmatched junction bases: 3. The CDR3 reads CASSPGGYYNEQFF. The DNA for the CDR3 is TGTGCCAGCAGCCCGGGGGGGTACTACAATGAGCAGTTCTTC.

This clone has only one observation. The chain is built from TRBV10-2 and TRBJ1-2; the D is unclear. Deletions cut 6 bases from V and 3 bases from J, with 8 bases between. The CDR3 is made up of 12 amino acids. Germline CDR1 reads WSHSY; CDR2 reads SAAADI. Written as DNA, the CDR3 is TGCGCCAGCAGAGTAGATGACTATGGCTACACCTTC. Translated: CASRVDDYGYTF.

The chain joins TRBV2 to TRBJ1-4, with 8 bases fitting TRBD1. The CDR3 covers 13 residues. The ends lost 6 bases at V and 10 bases at J; junction bases unmatched: 7. Germline V gene data show CDR1 as SNHLY and CDR2 as FYNNEI. This CDR3 is CASRPGQVRKLFF. The CDR3 bases are TGTGCCAGCAGACCGGGACAGGTCCGAAAACTGTTTTTT. Variable domain in full (rest from reference TRBV2 and TRBJ1-4): EPEVTQTPSHQVTQMGQEVILRCVPISNHLYFYWYRQILGQKVEFLVSFYNNEISEKSEIFDDQFSVERPDGSNFTLKIRSTKLEDSAMYFCASRPGQVRKLFFGSGTQLSVL.

The chain recombines TRBV25-1 with TRBJ2-2, with D unresolved. V was clipped by 4 bases and J by 5 bases, with 5 bases between them. The CDR3 is 12 amino acids. From germline, CDR1 is MGHDK and CDR2 SYGVNS. The CDR3 bases are TGTGCCAGCAGTGGAGGTACCGGGGAGCTGTTTTTT. The encoded protein is CASSGGTGELFF.

The chain combines TRBV27 with TRBJ2-7, with 7 bases fitting TRBD1. There are 14 residues in the CDR3. The junction had 2 bases not matched to a gene; V was cut back by 0 bases and J by 3 bases. Germline-derived CDR1 and CDR2 are MNHEY and SMNVEV (reference sequence). CDR3 nucleotides: TGTGCCAGCAGTTTATCGGCAGGGGGCTACGAGCAGTACGTC. This gives the protein CASSLSAGGYEQYV.

With respect to this clone: A junction end diverges from the germline sequence, so it may reflect a read error. The chain is built from TRBV7-9 and TRBJ1-2, with D unclear. Germline CDR1 is SEHNR and CDR2 is FQNEAQ (reference sequence). This CDR3 region has 13 residues. In DNA, the CDR3 is TGTTCCAGCAGCTTAGTGGCGGTCTATGGCTACACCTTC. Its protein is CSSSLVAVYGYTF. The full variable domain, its missing parts supplied by reference TRBV7-9 and TRBJ1-2, is DTGVSQNPRHKITKRGQNVTFRCDPISEHNRLYWYRQTLGQGPEFLTYFQNEAQLEKSRLLSDRFSAERPKGSFSTLEIQRTEQGDSAMYLCSSSLVAVYGYTFGSGTRLTVV.

The chain employs TRBV10-2 and TRBJ2-3, with D maybe TRBD2 (6 bases). The V and J ends lost 5 bases and 5 bases respectively, with 23 bases between them. This CDR3 is 17 amino acids long. Germline lookup yields CDR1 WSHSY and CDR2 SAAADI. The CDR3, as DNA: TGCGCCAGCAGTTATAGCGGCCGGGCCGGGGGTGGAGATACGCAGTATTTT. Encoded protein: CASSYSGRAGGGDTQYF.

This chain connects TRBV11-3 to TRBJ2-3; TRBD2 aligns across 7 bases. Unmatched junction bases numbered 6, after V lost 3 bases and J lost 0 bases. This CDR3 has 16 amino acids. Germline-derived CDR1 and CDR2 are SGHNT and YENEEA. The CDR3 DNA is TGTGCCAGCAGCTTGGGAGGGCCCTCGAGCACAGATACGCAGTATTTT. It encodes CASSLGGPSSTDTQYF.